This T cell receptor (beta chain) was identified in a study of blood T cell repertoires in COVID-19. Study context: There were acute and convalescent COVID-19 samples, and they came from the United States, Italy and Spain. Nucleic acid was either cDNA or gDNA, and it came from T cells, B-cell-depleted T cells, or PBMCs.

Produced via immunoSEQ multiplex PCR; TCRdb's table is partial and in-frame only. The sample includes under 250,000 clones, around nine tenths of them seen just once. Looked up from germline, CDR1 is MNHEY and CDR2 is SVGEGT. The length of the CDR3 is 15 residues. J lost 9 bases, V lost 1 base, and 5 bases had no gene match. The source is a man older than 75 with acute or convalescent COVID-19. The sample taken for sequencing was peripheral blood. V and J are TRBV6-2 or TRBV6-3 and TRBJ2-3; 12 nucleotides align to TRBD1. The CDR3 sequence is CASSYWDRGPVTQYF. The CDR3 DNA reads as TGTGCCAGCAGTTACTGGGACAGGGGGCCTGTCACGCAGTATTTT.